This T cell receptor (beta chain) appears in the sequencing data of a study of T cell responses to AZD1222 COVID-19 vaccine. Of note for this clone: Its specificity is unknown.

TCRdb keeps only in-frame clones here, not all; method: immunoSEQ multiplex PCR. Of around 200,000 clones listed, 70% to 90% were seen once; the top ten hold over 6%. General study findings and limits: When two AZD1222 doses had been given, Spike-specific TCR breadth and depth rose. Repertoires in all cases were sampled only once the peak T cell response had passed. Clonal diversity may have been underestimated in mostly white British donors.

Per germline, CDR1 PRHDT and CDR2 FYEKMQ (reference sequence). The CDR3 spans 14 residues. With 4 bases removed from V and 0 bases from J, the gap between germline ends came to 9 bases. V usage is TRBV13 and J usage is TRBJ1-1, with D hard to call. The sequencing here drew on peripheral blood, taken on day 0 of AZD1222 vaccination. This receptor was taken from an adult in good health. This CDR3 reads CASSSDPLNTEAFF. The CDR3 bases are TGTGCCAGCAGCTCCGACCCTCTGAACACTGAAGCTTTCTTT.